The subject of this entry is one TCR beta chain. Its antigen is unknown. A read error may explain this, as a much larger clone is one base away. The CDR3 ends on some other residue instead of the conserved phenylalanine or tryptophan, so this is likely a read error. TCRdb called the reads again in MiXCR, with one record for every CDR3 protein. In the table there are roughly 720,000 distinct CDR3 sequences, about a third of which are singletons. The data stem from a study of T cell repertoires in cytomegalovirus infection. Across the study: Based on public TCR beta signatures, there were indications of CMV infection and of a matching HLA type. Study observations and caveats: CMV-specific TCR beta clonotypes restricted by HLA-C dominated the ex vivo response. Identification of carriers of CMV plus the relevant HLA was achieved through cumulative public TCR beta family frequency.

The germline V gene encodes CDR1 SGHVS and CDR2 FNYEAQ. Losses at the gene ends were 4 bases for V and 3 bases for J; bases not matched to a gene: 7. CDR3 size: 16 residues. The source material was PBMCs. V gene TRBV7-6 combines with J gene TRBJ2-7; 12 nucleotides line up with TRBD2. This TCR was recovered from a human donor in good health (CMV status not recorded). Some clones in this sample may be carry-over from other donors' samples. CDR3 bases: TGTGCCAGCAGCTCCGGACTAGCGGGGTCCTTCTACGAGCAGTACTCC. Its translation: CASSSGLAGSFYEQYS.